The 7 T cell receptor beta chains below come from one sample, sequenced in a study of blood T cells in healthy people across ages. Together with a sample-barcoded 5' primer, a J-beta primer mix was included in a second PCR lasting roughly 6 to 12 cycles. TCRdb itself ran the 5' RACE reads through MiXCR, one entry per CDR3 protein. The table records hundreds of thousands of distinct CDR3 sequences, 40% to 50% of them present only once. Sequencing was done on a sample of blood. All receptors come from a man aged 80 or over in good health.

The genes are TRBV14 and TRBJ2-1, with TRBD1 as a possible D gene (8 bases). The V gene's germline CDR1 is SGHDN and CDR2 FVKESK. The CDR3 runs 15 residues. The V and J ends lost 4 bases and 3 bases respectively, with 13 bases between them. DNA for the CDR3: TGTGCCAGCAGCCGACAGGGGAGGGGCTACAATGAGCAGTTCTTC. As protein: CASSRQGRGYNEQFF. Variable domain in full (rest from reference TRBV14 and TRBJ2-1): EAGVTQFPSHSVIEKGQTVTLRCDPISGHDNLYWYRRVMGKEIKFLLHFVKESKQDESGMPNNRFLAERTGGTYSTLKVQPAELEDSGVYFCASSRQGRGYNEQFFGPGTRLTVL.

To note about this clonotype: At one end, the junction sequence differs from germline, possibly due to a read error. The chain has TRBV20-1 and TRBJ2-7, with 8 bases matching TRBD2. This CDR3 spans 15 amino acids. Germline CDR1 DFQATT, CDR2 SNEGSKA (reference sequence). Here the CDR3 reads CSTSRPNSGTYEQYF. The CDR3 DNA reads TGCAGTACTAGCCGGCCGAATAGCGGGACCTACGAGCAGTACTTC.

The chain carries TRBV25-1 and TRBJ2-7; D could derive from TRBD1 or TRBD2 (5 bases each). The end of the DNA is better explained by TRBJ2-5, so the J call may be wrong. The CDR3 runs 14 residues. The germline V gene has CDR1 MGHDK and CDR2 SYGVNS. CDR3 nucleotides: TGTGCCAGCAGTGACCCCGGGACGTTCAAGACCCAGTACTTC. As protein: CASSDPGTFKTQYF.

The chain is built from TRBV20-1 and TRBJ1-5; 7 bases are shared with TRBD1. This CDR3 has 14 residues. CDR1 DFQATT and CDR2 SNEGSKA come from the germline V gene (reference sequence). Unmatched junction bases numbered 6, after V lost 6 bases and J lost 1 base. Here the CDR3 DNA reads TGCAGTGCAGAGGACAGGAGAAGCAATCAGCCCCAGCATTTT. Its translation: CSAEDRRSNQPQHF.

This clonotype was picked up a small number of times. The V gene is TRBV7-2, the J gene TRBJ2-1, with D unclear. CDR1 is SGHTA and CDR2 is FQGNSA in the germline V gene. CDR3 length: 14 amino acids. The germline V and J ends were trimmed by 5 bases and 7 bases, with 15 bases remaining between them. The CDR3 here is CASSLTPTVNEQFF. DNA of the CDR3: TGTGCCAGCAGCCTGACTCCAACTGTAAATGAGCAGTTCTTC. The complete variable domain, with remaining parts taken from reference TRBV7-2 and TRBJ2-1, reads GAGVSQSPSNKVTEKGKDVELRCDPISGHTALYWYRQSLGQGLEFLIYFQGNSAPDKSGLPSDRFSAERTGGSVSTLTIQRTQQEDSAVYLCASSLTPTVNEQFFGPGTRLTVL.

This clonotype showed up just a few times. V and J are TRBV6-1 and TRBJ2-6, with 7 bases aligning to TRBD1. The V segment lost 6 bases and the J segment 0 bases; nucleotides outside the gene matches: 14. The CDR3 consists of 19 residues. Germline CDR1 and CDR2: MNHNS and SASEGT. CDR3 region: CASSRFRDRSSSGANVLTF. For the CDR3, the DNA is TGTGCCAGCAGCCGATTCCGGGACAGATCCTCCTCTGGGGCCAACGTCCTGACTTTC.

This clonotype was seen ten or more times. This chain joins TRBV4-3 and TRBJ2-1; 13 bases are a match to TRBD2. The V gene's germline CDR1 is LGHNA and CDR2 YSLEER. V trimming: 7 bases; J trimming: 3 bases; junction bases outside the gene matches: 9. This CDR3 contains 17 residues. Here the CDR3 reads CASTSTWTSGSYNEQFF. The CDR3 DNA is TGCGCCAGCACCTCTACTTGGACTAGCGGGAGCTACAATGAGCAGTTCTTC.